This T cell receptor beta chain was captured by sequencing in a study of blood T cell repertoires in COVID-19. As handled by the study authors: How many nucleated cells were present was estimated from reference gene primer amplification. Sequencing was performed with immunoSEQ multiplex PCR; in TCRdb, only in-frame clones are kept and a portion is missing. V and J calls and clone size follow that table, whereas D and trimming were derived from the DNA. The sample lists about 200,000 clones, roughly nine tenths occurring once. The CDR3 length is 19 residues. Germline values: CDR1 SGHVS, CDR2 FQNEAQ. V shed 2 bases, J shed 2 bases, and the junction held 15 bases outside the gene matches.

The sequenced material came from peripheral blood. The chain is built from TRBV7-8 and TRBJ2-5; 9 nucleotides align to TRBD2. The origin of this receptor is a man aged 60 to 69 who had recovered from COVID-19. CDR3 sequence (DNA): TGTGCCAGCAGCTTAAATCCGGTGGAGGCGGGAGGGCCGCAAGAGACCCAGTACTTC. It is translated as CASSLNPVEAGGPQETQYF.